The source of this T cell receptor beta chain is a study of cytomegalovirus exposure and HLA in healthy donors (dated by TCRdb to 2017 to 2019). As for the study more broadly: According to an earlier analysis of 587 of the donors, roughly 180 million T cells yielded some 110 million unique TCR beta sequences and approximately 300 Gb of sequence data. An early release covering over 500 HLA-typed donors comprised 250 to 350 gigabases of sequencing data and approximately 80 million unique TCR sequences. Of the roughly 400 genotyped donors, about 80% fell in the genetic ancestry cluster associated with self-reported Caucasian donors. The study aimed to test whether signatures of past pathogen exposure could be identified by cataloging public T cell receptors. The study used immunosequencing to profile the T cell repertoires of approximately 630 subjects and linked those repertoires to cytomegalovirus serostatus. A separate validation cohort of roughly 120 different subjects was used in addition to the roughly 670-subject first cohort. To predict cytomegalovirus infection status, the study combined high-throughput TCR immunosequencing, statistical association of individual TCRs with disease status, and machine learning. In a later analysis, previously published TCR beta repertoires from roughly 710 donors were re-analyzed and high-resolution HLA genotyping was added so that TCR occurrence patterns could be studied. In the later analysis, no new phenotypic data were used to find candidate immune exposures; instead, reliance was placed on TCR beta sequences and their occurrence across donors. An earlier analysis of more than 450 of the donors used high-throughput TCR beta sequencing to judge whether each TCR beta V gene segment behaved as functional or pseudogenic. Donor age, sex, ethnicity and CMV serostatus were collected together with the repertoire data. A later genetic analysis used genome-wide SNP genotypes for about 60% of the roughly 700 donors, treating that subset as a discovery cohort. Every repertoire in the discovery cohort had been generated on one and the same sequencing platform. HLA typing covered class I and class II loci at four-digit resolution. The number of typed donors differed by locus: about 620-640 for A, B, C, DRB1 and DQB1; about 520 for DQA1; 606 for DPA1; and approximately 450 for DPB1. Roughly 5 DR-DQ haplotypes were handled as single units for association and clustering because linkage in the cohort was strong. Among about 410 genotyped donors of the cohort, an average of roughly 230,000 unique TCR beta nucleotide sequences was sequenced per donor, of which about 19% were non-productive.

Germline trimming amounts to 4 bases on V and 5 bases on J, with 13 as the count of junction bases outside the gene matches. There are 16 amino acids in the CDR3, from cysteine to phenylalanine inclusive. Of all the DNA, just the CDR3 is kept, 48 bases in frame from base 1. Looking up the germline V gene (reference sequence) yields CDR1 SGHNT and CDR2 YYREEE. Library method: the immunoSEQ multiplex PCR assay. The multiplex PCR relied on a mix of 60 forward primers for TCR Vbeta segments and 13 reverse primers for TCR Jbeta segments. The CDR3 region of rearranged TCR beta genes was amplified from genomic DNA with a multiplex PCR assay. On the Illumina HiSeq System, the amplified TCR beta libraries were sequenced as 87-base-pair reads. The study's processing was this. In a later analysis, about 80 million unique TCR beta chains were counted across the roughly 670 repertoires, and approximately 9.9 million of these chains were shared by at least two donors. To remove PCR and sequencing errors, raw reads were error-corrected and collapsed into unique sequences using a nearest-neighbor algorithm that merged closely related sequences. Alignment of CDR3 sequences to IMGT reference sequences was used to assign V, D and J gene segments. For a sequence to be retained, a match of at least six nucleotides to both a V gene segment and a J gene segment was required. A rearrangement was called productive if the CDR3 had no stop codons and remained in frame with V and J, and every other rearrangement was called non-productive. CDR3 was defined according to IMGT convention as the region running from the second conserved V-encoded cysteine to the conserved J-encoded phenylalanine. The earlier analysis of some 600 of the donors excluded sequences that lacked an unambiguous match to a single V gene segment. In an earlier analysis of several hundred of the donors, a V segment was called functional when productive rearrangements were above 56.7%, and segregating when the standard deviation between donors exceeded 5%. To diagnose cytomegalovirus status from the catalog of TCR beta chain sequences, a statistical classification framework was built. V and J gene assignment, in a later analysis, came from comparing TCR nucleotide sequences with IMGT/GENE-DB human TR gene sequences. Using the TCRdist pipeline, a later analysis assigned CDR3 sequences along with most-parsimonious VDJ recombination scenarios. A later analysis defined each TCR beta chain by its CDR3 amino acid sequence plus V-gene family, and excluded reads lacking a unique V-gene family. In a later analysis, several hundred highly shared, low-generation-probability nucleotide sequences were removed to address suspected cross-contamination and a sequencing artifact. For each public chain, a later analysis derived a clonal expansion index from normalized ranks of inferred template counts within each repertoire. In a later analysis, generation probabilities were computed with a VDJ recombination model fitted to out-of-frame rearrangements, and the resulting probabilities were checked against IGoR. Hypergeometric tests were used in a later analysis to score TCR-TCR, TCR-HLA and TCR-CMV co-occurrence, with a repertoire-size bias correction applied to the TCR pairs. In a later analysis, false discovery rates were estimated by permuting HLA or CMV assignments 20 times. A later analysis grouped co-occurring TCRs with DBSCAN, adding TCRdist sequence similarity when clustering within HLA-allele-positive subsets. For co-occurrence clustering, repertoires with fewer than 30,000 or more than 120,000 public chains were excluded, along with roughly five repertoires with anomalous nucleotide sharing. This immuneACCESS table, as held by TCRdb, lists in-frame sequences with V and J called but not all clones. Of the missing ones, under half trace to an unresolved V gene in checked studies; the others have no known cause. That table gives V, J and clone size, and the DNA gave D and trimming. Recorded for this sample are 95,000 to 150,000 clones; about 62% of them occurred a single time. The top ten clones comprise about 8% of the sample.

The investigation overall reported the following: In a later genetic analysis, a missense DCLRE1C variant was associated with V-gene and J-gene trimming of TCR beta chains, and the association was replicated in an independent cohort. A later genetic analysis reported fewer N-insertions in productive TCRs among donors in an Asian-associated ancestry cluster than the roughly 700-donor mean. In vitro tests confirmed that a few of the cytomegalovirus-associated TCR beta chains recognize cytomegalovirus antigens. According to the authors, the approach could potentially be generalized to other disease states and immunological phenotypes. Linkage disequilibrium might explain the correlated functional status among segregating V segments, but an unknown experimental factor could not be excluded. In a later analysis, 16,951 TCR beta sequences were associated with specific HLA alleles at a false discovery rate of 0.05. Only TCR beta chains were sequenced in this cohort, and the absence of alpha or paired-chain data limited detectable features. When HLA alleles, especially DR and DQ, strongly co-occurred, attributing TCR associations to individual alleles was difficult. A group of highly shared sequence variants was considered likely to be a technical artifact of the sequencing pipeline. Most TCR sequences were observed very rarely across donors, whereas some public TCRs were present in many individuals. The presence/absence analyses assumed that sequencing depth was roughly uniform across donors, and that assumption may not be true. Over 15 rarely observed V segments, including chromosome 9 orphons, were excluded from the earlier analysis of approximately 500 of the donors because counts were too low. Most CMV-associated TCR beta chains appeared to be HLA-restricted in a later analysis, and the HLA associations seemed to be driven largely by CMV exposure. An earlier analysis of some 560 of the donors showed that most TCR beta V segments appeared in productive rearrangements either about 90% or about 30% of the time, which broadly matched IMGT annotations. In a later analysis, HLA-associated TCR beta chains showed more clonal expansion and lower generation probabilities than non-associated chains that were equally common. The only immune exposure information available for the cohort was CMV serostatus. In the study, 164 TCR beta chains were listed as associated with cytomegalovirus. The classifier was reported to diagnose cytomegalovirus status with high specificity and sensitivity in both the original and validation cohorts. In a later analysis, several top co-occurrence clusters were reported to appear linked to parvovirus B19, influenza, CMV and Epstein-Barr virus. Because some donors lacked HLA typing at each locus, the association tests relied only on the typed subset. According to a later analysis, TCR association rates differed among HLA loci, with DRB1 alleles showing the most associated TCRs and HLA-C alleles showing the fewest. A further reported finding was that TCR beta sequences accurately predicted the HLA-A and HLA-B alleles for most subjects in the first cohort. Some IMGT-functional V segments, including TRBV6-2 and TRBV6-3, could not be told apart with the 87-base-pair reads, so those segments were excluded.

Comment on this clone: Its specific antigen is unknown. Base-call qualities are not available, and no considerably larger clone is one nucleotide away.

The cohort comprised some 700 healthy bone marrow donors. Cohort members were all nominally healthy when sampled, although unrecorded immune exposures were likely present. The donor was CMV seropositive and belonged to the group of 250 to 300 seropositive cohort members. A peripheral blood sample was collected from each donor, and TCR beta sequencing was performed on peripheral blood mononuclear cells. Genomic DNA was extracted from the blood cell samples with the Qiagen DNeasy Blood Extraction Kit. This sequence uses TRBV5-4 and TRBJ2-5; TRBD1 matches 8 bases in the middle. The sequence was obtained from a woman aged 40-49 years in good health and CMV-seropositive. The sample comprised PBMCs. The DNA reads TGTGCCAGCAGCACAACAAACAGGGGGTTTGGGGAGACCCAGTACTTC. It codes for CASSTTNRGFGETQYF.